This T cell receptor beta chain was observed in a study of cytomegalovirus exposure and HLA in healthy donors. A word on this clone: Its antigen is still unknown.

Trimming removed 1 base from V and 4 bases from J, with 8 bases in between. Germline CDR1 LNHNV, CDR2 YYDKDF (reference sequence). The CDR3 has 13 residues. Overall study findings and caveats: Testing in vitro showed three CMV-associated chains specific for CMV antigens.

Vbeta (60) and Jbeta (13) primers were used in the PCR. Sequencing was performed with immunoSEQ multiplex PCR; in TCRdb, only in-frame clones are kept and a portion is missing. The sample table includes 200,000 or so clones. This receptor was identified in a girl aged 2 to 10 in good health and CMV-seropositive. Material for sequencing was PBMCs. V is TRBV15 and J is TRBJ2-7; maybe TRBD1 (6 bases). The CDR3 DNA reads as TGTGCCACCAGCAGAGGACAGGAGTACGAGCAGTACTTC. Translation gives CATSRGQEYEQYF.